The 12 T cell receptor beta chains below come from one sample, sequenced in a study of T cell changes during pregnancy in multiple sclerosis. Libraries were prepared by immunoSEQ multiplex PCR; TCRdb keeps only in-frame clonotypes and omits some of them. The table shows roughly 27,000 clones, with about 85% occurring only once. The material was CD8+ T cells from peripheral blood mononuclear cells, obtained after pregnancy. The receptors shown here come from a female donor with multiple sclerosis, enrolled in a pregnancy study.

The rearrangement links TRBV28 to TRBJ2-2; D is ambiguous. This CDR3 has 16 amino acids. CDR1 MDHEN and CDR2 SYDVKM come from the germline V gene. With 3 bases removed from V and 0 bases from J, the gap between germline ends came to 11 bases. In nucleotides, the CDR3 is TGTGCCAGCAGTTTGCGGCGGTTCGCGAACACCGGGGAGCTGTTTTTT. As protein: CASSLRRFANTGELFF.

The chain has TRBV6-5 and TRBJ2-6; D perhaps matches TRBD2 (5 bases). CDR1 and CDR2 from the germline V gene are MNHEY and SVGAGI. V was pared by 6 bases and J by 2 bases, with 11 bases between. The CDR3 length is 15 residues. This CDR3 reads CASSERVTGANVLTF. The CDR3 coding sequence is TGTGCCAGCAGCGAGAGGGTTACTGGGGCCAACGTCCTGACTTTC.

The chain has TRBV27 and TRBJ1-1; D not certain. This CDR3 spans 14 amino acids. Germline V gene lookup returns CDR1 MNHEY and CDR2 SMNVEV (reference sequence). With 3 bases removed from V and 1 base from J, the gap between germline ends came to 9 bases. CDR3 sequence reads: CASSLGRSNTEAFF. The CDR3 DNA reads TGTGCCAGCAGTTTGGGCAGATCGAACACTGAAGCTTTCTTT.

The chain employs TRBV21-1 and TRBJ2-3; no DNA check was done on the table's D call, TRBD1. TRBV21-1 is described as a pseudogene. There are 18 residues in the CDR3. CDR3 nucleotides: TGTGCCAGCAGTAACGATAACAGGGGTACTCTGCCGGCAGATACGCAGTATTTT. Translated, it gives CASSNDNRGTLPADTQYF.

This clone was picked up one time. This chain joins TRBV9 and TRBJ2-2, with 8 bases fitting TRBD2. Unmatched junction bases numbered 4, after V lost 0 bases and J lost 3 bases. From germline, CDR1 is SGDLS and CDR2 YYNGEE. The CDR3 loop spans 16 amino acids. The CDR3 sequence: CASSVGSGGYTGELFF. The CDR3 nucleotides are TGTGCCAGCAGCGTAGGCAGCGGGGGATACACCGGGGAGCTGTTTTTT.

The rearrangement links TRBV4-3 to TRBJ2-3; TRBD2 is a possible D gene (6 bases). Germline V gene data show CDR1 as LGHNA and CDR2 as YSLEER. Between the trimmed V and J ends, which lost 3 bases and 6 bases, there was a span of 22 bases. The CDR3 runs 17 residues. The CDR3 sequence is CASSQSWGDQTSDTQYF. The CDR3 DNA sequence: TGCGCCAGCAGCCAGTCTTGGGGGGATCAGACGTCCGATACGCAGTATTTT.

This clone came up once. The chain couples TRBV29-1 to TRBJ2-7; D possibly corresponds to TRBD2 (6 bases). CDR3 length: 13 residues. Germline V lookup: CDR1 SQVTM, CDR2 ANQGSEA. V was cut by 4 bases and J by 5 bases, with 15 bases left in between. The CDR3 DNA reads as TGCAGCGTTGGAGCCGGGGAGGATGACGAGCAGTACTTC. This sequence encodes CSVGAGEDDEQYF.

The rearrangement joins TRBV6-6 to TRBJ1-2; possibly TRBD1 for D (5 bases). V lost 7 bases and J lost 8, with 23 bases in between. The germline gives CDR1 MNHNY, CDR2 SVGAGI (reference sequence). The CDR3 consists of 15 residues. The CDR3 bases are TGTGCCAGCACCTTCAAGCCGGGACTGGGACTCGGCTACACCTTC. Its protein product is CASTFKPGLGLGYTF.

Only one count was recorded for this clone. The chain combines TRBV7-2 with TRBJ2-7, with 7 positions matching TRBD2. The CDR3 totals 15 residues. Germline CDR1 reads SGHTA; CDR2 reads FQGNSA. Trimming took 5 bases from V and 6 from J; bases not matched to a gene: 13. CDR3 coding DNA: TGTGCCAGCAGCCTGCCGAGACTAGCATATGGCGAGCAGTACTTC. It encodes CASSLPRLAYGEQYF.

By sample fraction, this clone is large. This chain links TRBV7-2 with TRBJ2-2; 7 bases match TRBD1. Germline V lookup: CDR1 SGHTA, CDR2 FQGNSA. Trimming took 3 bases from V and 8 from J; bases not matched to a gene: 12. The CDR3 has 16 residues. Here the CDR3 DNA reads TGTGCCAGCAGCTTCCCGGGACAGAGGATCCCTGGGGAGCTGTTTTTT. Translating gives CASSFPGQRIPGELFF.

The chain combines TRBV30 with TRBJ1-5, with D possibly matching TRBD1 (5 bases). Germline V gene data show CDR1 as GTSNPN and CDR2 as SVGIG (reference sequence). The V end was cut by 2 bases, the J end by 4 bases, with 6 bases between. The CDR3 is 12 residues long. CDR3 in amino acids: CAWSPGNQPQHF. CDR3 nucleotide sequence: TGTGCCTGGAGTCCAGGGAATCAGCCCCAGCATTTT.

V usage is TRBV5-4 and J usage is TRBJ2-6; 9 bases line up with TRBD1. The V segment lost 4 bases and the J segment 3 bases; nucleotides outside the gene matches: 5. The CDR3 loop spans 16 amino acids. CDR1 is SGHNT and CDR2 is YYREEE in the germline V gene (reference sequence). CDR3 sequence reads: CASSQEDRGGANVLTF. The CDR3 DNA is TGTGCCAGCAGCCAAGAGGACAGGGGTGGGGCCAACGTCCTGACTTTC.